These 5 T cell receptor beta chains were sequenced from one sample in a study of glioma-infiltrating T cells. The iRepertoire nested amplicon-rescue multiplex PCR amplified TCR alpha and beta CDR3s from RNA. TCRdb re-called the multiplex PCR reads with MiXCR, one entry per CDR3 protein. The sample yields around 130,000 distinct CDR3 sequences, 24% seen once. Sequenced input: glioma tissue, nonneoplastic brain tissue, or PBMCs (not recorded which). The receptors shown here come from a human donor with low-grade glioma or glioblastoma, undergoing nonglioma brain surgery, or in good health (not recorded which).

As to this clonotype: A read error may explain this, as a much larger clone is one base away. The V gene is TRBV6-1, the J gene TRBJ2-1, with D maybe TRBD1 (6 bases). This CDR3 is built from 14 residues. The V and J ends lost 4 bases and 5 bases respectively, with 12 bases between them. Germline CDR1 and CDR2: MNHNS and SASEGT. In DNA form, the CDR3 reads TGTGCCAGCAGTGGACAGGTGCACGACAATGAGCAGTTCTTC. Encoded protein: CASSGQVHDNEQFF.

This clonotype was seen only a few times. V is TRBV20-1 and J is TRBJ2-1; 9 bases are a match to TRBD2. This CDR3 contains 17 residues. From germline, CDR1 is DFQATT and CDR2 SNEGSKA (reference sequence). V lost 1 base to trimming and J lost 6 bases; unmatched junction nucleotides: 13. This chain's CDR3 is CSARVLAGLATGNEQFF. The CDR3 nucleotides are TGCAGTGCTAGAGTCCTAGCGGGGTTGGCTACTGGCAATGAGCAGTTCTTC.

To note about this clonotype: Possible read error: a much larger clone is one base away. The V and J genes are TRBV28 and TRBJ1-2; no clear D. Germline-derived CDR1 and CDR2 are MDHEN and SYDVKM. The CDR3 runs 13 residues. Trimming cost V 5 bases and J 7 bases, with 14 bases left between them. CDR3 sequence reads: CASSGSSGRGYTF. The DNA of the CDR3 is TGTGCCAGCAGTGGGTCTTCCGGACGTGGCTACACCTTC.

In DNA, the CDR3 is TGTGCCAGCAGCCCAGCAGGGACTAGTGGCAATGAGCAGTTCTTC. Translating gives CASSPAGTSGNEQFF. This chain uses TRBV7-3 with TRBJ2-1; TRBD2 matches 8 bases. The CDR3 contains 15 residues. V dropped 5 bases and J dropped 6; count of bases not matched to a gene: 9. In germline, CDR1 is SGHTA, CDR2 FQGTGA. Full variable domain (missing parts from reference TRBV7-3 and TRBJ2-1): GAGVSQTPSNKVTEKGKYVELRCDPISGHTALYWYRQSLGQGPEFLIYFQGTGAADDSGLPNDRFFAVRPEGSVSTLKIQRTERGDSAVYLCASSPAGTSGNEQFFGPGTRLTVL.

This clonotype appeared many times. This chain connects TRBV6-1 to TRBJ2-5, with 8 bases identical to TRBD1. V lost 1 base to trimming and J lost 6 bases; unmatched junction nucleotides: 10. Germline V gene lookup returns CDR1 MNHNS and CDR2 SASEGT. The CDR3 extends over 16 amino acids. In DNA, the CDR3 is TGTGCCAGCAGTGAAGTACTGGCAGGGGGCGGAAAGACCCAGTACTTC. It specifies CASSEVLAGGGKTQYF.